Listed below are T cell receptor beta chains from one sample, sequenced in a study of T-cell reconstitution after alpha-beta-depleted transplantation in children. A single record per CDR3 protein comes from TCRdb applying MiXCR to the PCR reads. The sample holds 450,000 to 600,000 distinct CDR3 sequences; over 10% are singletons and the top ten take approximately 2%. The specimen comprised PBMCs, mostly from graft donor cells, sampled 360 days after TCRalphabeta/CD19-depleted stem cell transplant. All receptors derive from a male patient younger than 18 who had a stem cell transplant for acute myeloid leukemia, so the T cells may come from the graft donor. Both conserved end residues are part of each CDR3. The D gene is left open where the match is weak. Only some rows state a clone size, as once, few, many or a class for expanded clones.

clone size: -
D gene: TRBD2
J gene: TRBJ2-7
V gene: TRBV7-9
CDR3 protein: CASSIFTSGNYKQYF
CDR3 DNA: TGTGCCAGCAGCATTTTCACTAGCGGGAACTACAAGCAGTACTTC

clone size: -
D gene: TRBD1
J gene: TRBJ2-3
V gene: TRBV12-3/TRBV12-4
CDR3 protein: CASSPDRVVTDTQYF
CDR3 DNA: TGTGCCAGCAGCCCGGACAGGGTCGTTACAGATACGCAGTATTTT

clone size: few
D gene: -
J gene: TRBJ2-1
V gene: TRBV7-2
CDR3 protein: CASSRDWQDNEQFF
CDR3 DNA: TGTGCCAGCAGCCGGGACTGGCAAGACAATGAGCAGTTCTTC

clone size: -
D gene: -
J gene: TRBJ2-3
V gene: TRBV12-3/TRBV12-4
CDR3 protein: CASSLWGALTDTQYF
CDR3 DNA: TGTGCCAGCAGTTTGTGGGGGGCCCTCACAGATACGCAGTATTTT

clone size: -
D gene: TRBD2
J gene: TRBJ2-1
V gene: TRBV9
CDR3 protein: CASSVSLAASYNEQFF
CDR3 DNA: TGTGCCAGCAGCGTCTCACTAGCGGCCTCCTACAATGAGCAGTTCTTC

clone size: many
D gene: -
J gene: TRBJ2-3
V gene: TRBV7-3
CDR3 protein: CASSLSLGVAESTDTQYF
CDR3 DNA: TGTGCCAGCAGCTTAAGCCTCGGGGTAGCGGAGAGCACAGATACGCAGTATTTT

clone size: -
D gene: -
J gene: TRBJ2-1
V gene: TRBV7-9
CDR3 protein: CASSRGYLARVNEQFF
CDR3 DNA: TGTGCCAGCAGCCGAGGATATCTAGCCCGTGTCAATGAGCAGTTCTTC

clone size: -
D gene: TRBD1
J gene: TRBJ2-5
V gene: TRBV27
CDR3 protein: CASSLLPGQQETQYF
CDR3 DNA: TGTGCCAGCAGTTTATTACCGGGACAGCAAGAGACCCAGTACTTC

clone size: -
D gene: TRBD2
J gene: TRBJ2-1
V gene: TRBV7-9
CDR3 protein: CASSQSVAGGYGEQFF
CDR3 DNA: TGTGCCAGCAGCCAATCGGTAGCGGGAGGGTACGGTGAGCAGTTCTTC

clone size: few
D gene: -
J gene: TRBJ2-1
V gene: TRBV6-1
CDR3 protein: CASSEEEGWNEQFF
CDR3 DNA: TGTGCCAGCAGTGAAGAGGAGGGTTGGAATGAGCAGTTCTTC

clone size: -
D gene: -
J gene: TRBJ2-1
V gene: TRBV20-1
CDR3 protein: CSARRAGLLDHNEQFF
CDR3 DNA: TGCAGTGCTAGACGGGCAGGGCTCCTAGATCACAATGAGCAGTTCTTC

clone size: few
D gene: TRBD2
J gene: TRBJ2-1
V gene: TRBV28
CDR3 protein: CASSLEQGLGGSNNEQFF
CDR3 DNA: TGTGCCAGCAGTTTAGAGCAGGGACTAGGCGGGTCCAACAATGAGCAGTTCTTC

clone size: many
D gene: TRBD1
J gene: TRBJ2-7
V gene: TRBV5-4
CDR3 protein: CASSFTGGASVEQYF
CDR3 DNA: TGTGCCAGCAGCTTTACAGGGGGCGCCTCGGTCGAGCAGTACTTC

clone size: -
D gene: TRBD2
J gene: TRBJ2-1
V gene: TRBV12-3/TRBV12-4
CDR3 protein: CASSRTGTSETKFF
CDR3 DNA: TGTGCCAGCAGTCGTACCGGGACTAGCGAGACTAAGTTCTTC

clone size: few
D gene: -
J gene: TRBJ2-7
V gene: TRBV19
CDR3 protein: CASSIGGGLGYEQYF
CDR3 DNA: TGTGCCAGTAGTATTGGTGGGGGATTAGGCTACGAGCAGTACTTC

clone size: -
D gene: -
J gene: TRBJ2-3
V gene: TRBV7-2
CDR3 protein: CASSLAPIRPDTQYF
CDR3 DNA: TGTGCCAGCAGCTTAGCGCCGATCCGGCCAGATACGCAGTATTTT

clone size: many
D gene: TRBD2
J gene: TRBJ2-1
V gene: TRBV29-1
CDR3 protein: CSVGTSGNSDEQFF
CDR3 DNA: TGCAGCGTTGGGACTAGCGGGAATAGTGATGAGCAGTTCTTC

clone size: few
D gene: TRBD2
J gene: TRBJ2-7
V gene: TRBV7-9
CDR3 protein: CASSFSIGRKPYEQYF
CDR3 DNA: TGTGCCAGCAGCTTCTCGATCGGGAGGAAACCCTACGAGCAGTACTTC

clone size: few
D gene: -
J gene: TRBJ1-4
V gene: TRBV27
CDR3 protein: CASSRQRGGQGEKLFF
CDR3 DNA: TGTGCCAGCAGTCGTCAGAGGGGGGGGCAGGGTGAAAAACTGTTTTTT

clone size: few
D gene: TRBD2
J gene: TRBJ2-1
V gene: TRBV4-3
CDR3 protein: CASSQDPSGSRGEQFF
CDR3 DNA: TGCGCCAGCAGCCAAGACCCTAGCGGGAGTCGAGGTGAGCAGTTCTTC

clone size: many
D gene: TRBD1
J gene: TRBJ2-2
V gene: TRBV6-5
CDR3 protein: CASSYSRSDRGLLTGELFF
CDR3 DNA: TGTGCCAGCAGTTACTCGAGATCGGACAGGGGGCTGCTCACCGGGGAGCTGTTTTTT

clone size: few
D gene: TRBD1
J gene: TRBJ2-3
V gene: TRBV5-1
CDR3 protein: CASSLGGQASYTDTQYF
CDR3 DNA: TGCGCCAGCAGCTTGGGTGGACAGGCGTCATACACAGATACGCAGTATTTT

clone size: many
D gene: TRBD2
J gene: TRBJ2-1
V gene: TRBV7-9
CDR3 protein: CASSLTTSGRDLPYNEQFF
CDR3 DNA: TGTGCCAGCAGCTTGACAACTAGCGGGAGAGACCTTCCCTACAATGAGCAGTTCTTC

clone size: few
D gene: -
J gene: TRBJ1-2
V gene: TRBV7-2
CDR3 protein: CASSLNPGQNYGYTF
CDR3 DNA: TGTGCCAGCAGCTTAAATCCAGGACAGAACTATGGCTACACCTTC

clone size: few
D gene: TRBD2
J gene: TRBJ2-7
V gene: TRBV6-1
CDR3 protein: CASSETDVAGAYEQYF
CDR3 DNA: TGTGCCAGCAGTGAAACCGACGTAGCGGGAGCGTACGAGCAGTACTTC

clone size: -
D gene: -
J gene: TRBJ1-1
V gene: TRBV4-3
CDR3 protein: CASSRGPGVRAFF
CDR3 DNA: TGCGCCAGCAGCCGAGGGCCCGGGGTGCGAGCTTTCTTT

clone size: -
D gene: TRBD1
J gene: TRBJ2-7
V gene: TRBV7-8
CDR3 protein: CASSLLGPGTGAYEQYF
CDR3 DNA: TGTGCCAGCAGCTTATTGGGTCCCGGGACAGGGGCCTACGAGCAGTACTTC

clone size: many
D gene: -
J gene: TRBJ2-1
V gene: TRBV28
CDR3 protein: CASSRLAEEQFF
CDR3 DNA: TGTGCCAGCAGTAGGCTAGCAGAGGAGCAGTTCTTC

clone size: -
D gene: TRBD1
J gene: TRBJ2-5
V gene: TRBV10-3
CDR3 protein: CAIMGTGGETQYF
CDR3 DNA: TGTGCCATCATGGGGACAGGGGGAGAGACCCAGTACTTC

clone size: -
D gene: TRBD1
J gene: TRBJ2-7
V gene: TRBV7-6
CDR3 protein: CASSLSSPQGGYEQYF
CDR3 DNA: TGTGCCAGCAGCTTATCTTCCCCACAGGGGGGTTACGAGCAGTACTTC

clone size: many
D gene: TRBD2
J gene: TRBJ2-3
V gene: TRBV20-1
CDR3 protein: CSARVPSGSPFADTQYF
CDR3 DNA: TGCAGTGCTAGAGTCCCTAGCGGATCTCCTTTTGCAGATACGCAGTATTTT

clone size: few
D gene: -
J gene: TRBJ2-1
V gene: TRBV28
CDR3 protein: CASRSGTSYNEQFF
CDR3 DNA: TGTGCCAGCAGATCCGGGACAAGCTACAATGAGCAGTTCTTC

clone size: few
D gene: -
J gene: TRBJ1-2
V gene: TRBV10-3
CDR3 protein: CAIRASQDYGYTF
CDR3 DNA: TGTGCCATACGGGCGTCGCAGGACTATGGCTACACCTTC

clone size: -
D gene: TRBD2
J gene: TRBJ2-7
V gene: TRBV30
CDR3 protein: CAWTDPSGKAEQYF
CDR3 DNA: TGTGCCTGGACCGACCCTAGCGGGAAAGCCGAGCAGTACTTC

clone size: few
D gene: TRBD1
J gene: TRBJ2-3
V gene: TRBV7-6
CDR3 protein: CASSFRGRTDTQYF
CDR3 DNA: TGTGCCAGCAGCTTCAGGGGGCGAACAGATACGCAGTATTTT

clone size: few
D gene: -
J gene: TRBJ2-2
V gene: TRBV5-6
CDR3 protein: CASSLADIYGELFF
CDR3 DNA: TGTGCCAGCAGCTTGGCTGATATATACGGGGAGCTGTTTTTT

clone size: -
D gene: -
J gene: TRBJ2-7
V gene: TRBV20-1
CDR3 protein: CSARLAGSYEQCF
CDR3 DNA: TGCAGTGCTAGACTCGCAGGGAGCTACGAGCAGTGCTTC

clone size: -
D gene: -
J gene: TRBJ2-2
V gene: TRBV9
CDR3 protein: CASSVTVIDTGELFF
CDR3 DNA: TGTGCCAGCAGCGTAACGGTGATTGACACCGGGGAGCTGTTTTTT

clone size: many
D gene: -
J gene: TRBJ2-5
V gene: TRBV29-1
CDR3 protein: CSVEVQLTGFETQYF
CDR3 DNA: TGCAGCGTTGAAGTCCAATTAACAGGGTTTGAGACCCAGTACTTC

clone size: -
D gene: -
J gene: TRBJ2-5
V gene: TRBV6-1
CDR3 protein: CASSRSLAGRTQYF
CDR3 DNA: TGTGCCAGCAGCCGTTCGTTAGCCGGGAGGACCCAGTACTTC

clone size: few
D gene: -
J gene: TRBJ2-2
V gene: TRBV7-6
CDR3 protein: CASSSAIDRRDGELFF
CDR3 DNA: TGTGCCAGCAGCTCAGCCATAGACAGGAGAGACGGGGAGCTGTTTTTT

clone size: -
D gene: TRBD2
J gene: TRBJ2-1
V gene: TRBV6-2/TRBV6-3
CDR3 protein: CASSYGSGGRWNEQFF
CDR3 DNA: TGTGCCAGCAGTTACGGTTCTGGCGGGAGATGGAATGAGCAGTTCTTC

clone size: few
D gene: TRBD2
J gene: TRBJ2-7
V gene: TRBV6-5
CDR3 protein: CASSFNTGGTIYEQYF
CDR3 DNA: TGTGCCAGCAGTTTCAACACGGGAGGCACGATCTACGAGCAGTACTTC

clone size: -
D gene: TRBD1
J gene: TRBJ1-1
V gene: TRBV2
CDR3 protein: CASSFVPLTGPLNTEAFF
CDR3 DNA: TGTGCCAGCAGTTTTGTCCCCTTGACAGGGCCGTTGAACACTGAAGCTTTCTTT

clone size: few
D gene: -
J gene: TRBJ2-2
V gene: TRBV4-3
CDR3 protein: CASSQPEGGWATGELFF
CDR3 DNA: TGCGCCAGCAGCCAACCTGAGGGGGGCTGGGCCACCGGGGAGCTGTTTTTT

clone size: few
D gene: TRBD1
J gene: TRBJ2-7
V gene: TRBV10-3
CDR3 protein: CAISGQTGSYEQYF
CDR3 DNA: TGTGCCATCAGTGGCCAGACAGGGTCCTACGAGCAGTACTTC

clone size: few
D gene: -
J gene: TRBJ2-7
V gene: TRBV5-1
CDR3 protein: CASSAGGGQTYEQYF
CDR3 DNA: TGCGCCAGCAGCGCGGGTGGGGGTCAGACCTACGAGCAGTACTTC

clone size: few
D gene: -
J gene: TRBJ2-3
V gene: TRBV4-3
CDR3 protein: CASSHQGTDTQYF
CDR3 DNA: TGCGCCAGCAGCCATCAGGGGACAGATACGCAGTATTTT

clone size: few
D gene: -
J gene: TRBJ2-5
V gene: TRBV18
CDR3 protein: CASSPTRSPQETQYF
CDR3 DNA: TGTGCCAGCTCACCGACTAGATCCCCGCAAGAGACCCAGTACTTC

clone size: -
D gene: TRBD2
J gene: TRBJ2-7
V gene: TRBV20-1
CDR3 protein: CSASRLAGISYEQYF
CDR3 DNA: TGCAGTGCTAGCCGACTAGCGGGGATCTCCTACGAGCAGTACTTC

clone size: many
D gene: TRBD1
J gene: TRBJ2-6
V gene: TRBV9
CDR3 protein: CASSVEGAMGANVLTF
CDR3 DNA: TGTGCCAGCAGCGTAGAGGGGGCTATGGGGGCCAACGTCCTGACTTTC

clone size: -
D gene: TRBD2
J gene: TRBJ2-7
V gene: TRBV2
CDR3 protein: CASSDGLAGGVYEQYF
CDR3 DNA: TGTGCCAGCAGTGATGGACTAGCGGGAGGGGTGTACGAGCAGTACTTC